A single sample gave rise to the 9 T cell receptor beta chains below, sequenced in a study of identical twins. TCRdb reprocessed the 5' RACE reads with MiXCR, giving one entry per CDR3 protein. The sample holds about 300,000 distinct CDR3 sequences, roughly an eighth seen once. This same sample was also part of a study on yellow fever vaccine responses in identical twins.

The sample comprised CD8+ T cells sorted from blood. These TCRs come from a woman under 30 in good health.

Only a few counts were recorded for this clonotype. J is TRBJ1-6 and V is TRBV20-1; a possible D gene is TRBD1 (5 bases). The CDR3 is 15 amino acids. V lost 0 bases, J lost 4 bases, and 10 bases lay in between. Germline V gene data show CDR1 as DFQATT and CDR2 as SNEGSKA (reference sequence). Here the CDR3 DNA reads TGCAGTGCTAGAGACAGGGAAATGTATAATTCACCCCTCCACTTT. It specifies CSARDREMYNSPLHF.

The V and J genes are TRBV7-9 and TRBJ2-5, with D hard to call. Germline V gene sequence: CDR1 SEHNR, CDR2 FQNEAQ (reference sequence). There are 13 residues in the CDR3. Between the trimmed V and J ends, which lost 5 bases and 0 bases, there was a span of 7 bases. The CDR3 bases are TGTGCCAGCAGCCCCGACAACCAAGAGACCCAGTACTTC. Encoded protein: CASSPDNQETQYF.

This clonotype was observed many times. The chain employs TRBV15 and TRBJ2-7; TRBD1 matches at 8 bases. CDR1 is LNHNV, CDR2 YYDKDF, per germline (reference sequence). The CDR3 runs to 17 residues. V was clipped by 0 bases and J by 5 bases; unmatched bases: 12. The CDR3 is CATSRDLIGQGADEQYF. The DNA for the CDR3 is TGTGCCACCAGCAGAGATCTCATCGGACAGGGCGCCGACGAGCAGTACTTC. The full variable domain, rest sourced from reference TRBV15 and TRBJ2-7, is DAMVIQNPRYQVTQFGKPVTLSCSQTLNHNVMYWYQQKSSQAPKLLFHYYDKDFNNEADTPDNFQSRRPNTSFCFLDIRSPGLGDTAMYLCATSRDLIGQGADEQYFGPGTRLTVT.

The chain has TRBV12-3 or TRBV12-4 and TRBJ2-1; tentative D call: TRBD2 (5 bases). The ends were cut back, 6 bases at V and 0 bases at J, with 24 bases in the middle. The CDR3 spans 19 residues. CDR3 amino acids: CASSPLVLLVGSSYNEQFF. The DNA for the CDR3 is TGTGCCAGCAGCCCCCTAGTCTTATTAGTGGGGAGCTCCTACAATGAGCAGTTCTTC.

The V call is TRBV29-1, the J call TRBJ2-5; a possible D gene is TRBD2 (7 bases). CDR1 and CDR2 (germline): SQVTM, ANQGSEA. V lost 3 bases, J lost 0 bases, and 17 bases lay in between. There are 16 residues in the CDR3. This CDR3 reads CSVEGGAGMYQETQYF. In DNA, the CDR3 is TGCAGCGTTGAGGGGGGGGCCGGAATGTACCAAGAGACCCAGTACTTC.

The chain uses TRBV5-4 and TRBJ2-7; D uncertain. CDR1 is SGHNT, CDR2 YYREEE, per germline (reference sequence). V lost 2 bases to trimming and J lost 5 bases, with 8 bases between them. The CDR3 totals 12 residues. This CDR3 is CASSFGENEQYF. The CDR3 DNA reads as TGTGCCAGCAGCTTCGGAGAAAACGAGCAGTACTTC.

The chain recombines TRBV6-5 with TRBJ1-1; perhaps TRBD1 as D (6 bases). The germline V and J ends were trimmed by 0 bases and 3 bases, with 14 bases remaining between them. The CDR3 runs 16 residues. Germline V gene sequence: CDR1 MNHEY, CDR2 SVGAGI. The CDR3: CASSYSITGSDTEAFF. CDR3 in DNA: TGTGCCAGCAGTTACTCGATCACAGGGTCGGACACTGAAGCTTTCTTT.

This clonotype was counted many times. The CDR3 spells CSASEDSGTEAFF. The CDR3 nucleotides read TGCAGTGCTAGCGAGGATTCGGGCACTGAAGCTTTCTTT. The V gene is TRBV20-1, the J gene TRBJ1-1, with no clear D. The germline gives CDR1 DFQATT, CDR2 SNEGSKA (reference sequence). The CDR3 covers 13 residues. Deletions cut 3 bases from V and 4 bases from J, with 12 bases between.

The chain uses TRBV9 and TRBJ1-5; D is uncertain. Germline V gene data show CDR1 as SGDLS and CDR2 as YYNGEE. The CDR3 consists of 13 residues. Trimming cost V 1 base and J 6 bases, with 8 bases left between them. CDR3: CASSVTSTQPQHF. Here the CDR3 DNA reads TGTGCCAGCAGCGTAACTTCTACTCAGCCCCAGCATTTT.